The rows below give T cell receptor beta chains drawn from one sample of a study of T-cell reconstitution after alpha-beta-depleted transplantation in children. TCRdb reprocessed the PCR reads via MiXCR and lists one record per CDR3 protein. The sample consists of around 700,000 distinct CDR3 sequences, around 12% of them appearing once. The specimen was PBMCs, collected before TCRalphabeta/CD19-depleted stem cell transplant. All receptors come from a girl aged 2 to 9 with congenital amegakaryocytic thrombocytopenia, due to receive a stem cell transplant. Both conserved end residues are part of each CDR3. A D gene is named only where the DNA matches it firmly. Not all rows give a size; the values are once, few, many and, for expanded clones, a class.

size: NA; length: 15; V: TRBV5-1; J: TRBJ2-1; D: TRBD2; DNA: TGCGCCAGCAGCTTGCTGGGCGGGAGGCTCGATGAGCAGTTCTTC; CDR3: CASSLLGGRLDEQFF
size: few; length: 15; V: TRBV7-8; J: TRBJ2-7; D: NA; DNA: TGTGCCAGCAGCCCACCGACGGGGCAAACCTACGAGCAGTACTTC; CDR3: CASSPPTGQTYEQYF
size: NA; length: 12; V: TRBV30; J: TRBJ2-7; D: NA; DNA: TGTGCCTGGAGCGTGAGACGGGACGAGCAGTACTTC; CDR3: CAWSVRRDEQYF
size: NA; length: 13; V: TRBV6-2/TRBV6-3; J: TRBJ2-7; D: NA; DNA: TGTGCCAGCAGTTACCTGGCGGGGGCCGAGCAGTACTTC; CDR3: CASSYLAGAEQYF
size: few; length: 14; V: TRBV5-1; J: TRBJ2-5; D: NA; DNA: TGCGCCAGCAGCCGATTTATAGCAGGAGAGACCCAGTACTTC; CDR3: CASSRFIAGETQYF
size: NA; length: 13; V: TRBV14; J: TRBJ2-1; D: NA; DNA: TGTGCCAGCAGCCGGCCTACTGGTAATGAGCAGTTCTTC; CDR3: CASSRPTGNEQFF
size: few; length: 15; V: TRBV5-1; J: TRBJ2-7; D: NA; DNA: TGCGCCAGCAGCTTGACAGGGGACTACTCCTACGAGCAGTACTTC; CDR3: CASSLTGDYSYEQYF
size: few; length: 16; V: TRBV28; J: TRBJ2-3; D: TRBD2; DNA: TGTGCCAGCAGTTTATTCCGCGGGAGGGCCGCAGATACGCAGTATTTT; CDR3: CASSLFRGRAADTQYF
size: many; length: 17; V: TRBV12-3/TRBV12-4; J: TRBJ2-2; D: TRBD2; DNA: TGTGCCAGCAGCTTTCGGACTAGCGGGAGTCACACCGGGGAGCTGTTTTTT; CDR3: CASSFRTSGSHTGELFF
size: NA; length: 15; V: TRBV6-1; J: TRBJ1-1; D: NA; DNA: TGTGCCAGCAGTAAAGGTCTAGCTCCGGCCACTGAAGCTTTCTTT; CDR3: CASSKGLAPATEAFF
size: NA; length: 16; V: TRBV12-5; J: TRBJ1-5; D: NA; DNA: TGTGCTAGTGGTAATCGGGAGAATCATTGGGGACAGCCCCAGCATTTT; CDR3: CASGNRENHWGQPQHF
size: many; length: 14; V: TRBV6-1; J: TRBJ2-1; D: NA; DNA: TGTGCCAGCATTGGGGGTCTCCCGGGCAATGAGCAGTTCTTC; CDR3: CASIGGLPGNEQFF
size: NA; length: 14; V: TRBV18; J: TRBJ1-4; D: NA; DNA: TGTGGCAGCTCACCACAAGCGGACTTTGAAAAACTGTTTTTT; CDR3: CGSSPQADFEKLFF
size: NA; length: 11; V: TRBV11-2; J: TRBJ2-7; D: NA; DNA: TGTGCCAGCAGCTTTCTTCAGCTATTGCATTTC; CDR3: CASSFLQLLHF
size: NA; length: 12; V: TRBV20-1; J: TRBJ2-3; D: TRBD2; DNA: TGCAGTGCTATAGCGGGAGGGGATACGCAGTATTTT; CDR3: CSAIAGGDTQYF
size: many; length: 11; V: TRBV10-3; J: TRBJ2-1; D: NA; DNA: TGTGCCATCAGTGACCTGAATGAGCAGTTCTTC; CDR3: CAISDLNEQFF
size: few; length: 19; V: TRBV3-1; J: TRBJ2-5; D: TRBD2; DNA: TGTGCCTCCTCCCAAGGATTCGGACTAGCGGGAAGGGGGCAAGAGACCCAGTACTTC; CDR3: CASSQGFGLAGRGQETQYF
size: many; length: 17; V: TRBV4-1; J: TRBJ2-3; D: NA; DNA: TGCGCCAGCAGCCAAGATACAAGACTAGTGGGCACAGATACGCAGTATTTT; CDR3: CASSQDTRLVGTDTQYF
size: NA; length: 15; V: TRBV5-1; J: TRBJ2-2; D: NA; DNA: TGCGCCAGCAGCCAGGTGTCCCAGGTCCCCGGGGAGCTGTTTTTT; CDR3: CASSQVSQVPGELFF
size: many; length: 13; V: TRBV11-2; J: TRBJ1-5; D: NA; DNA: TGTGCCAGCAGCTTAGAGCGACATCAGCCCCAGCATTTT; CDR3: CASSLERHQPQHF
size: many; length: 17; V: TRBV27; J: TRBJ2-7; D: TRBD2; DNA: TGTGCCAGCAGCGGGACTAGCGGGAGGGGAAGCTCCTACGAGCAGTACTTC; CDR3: CASSGTSGRGSSYEQYF
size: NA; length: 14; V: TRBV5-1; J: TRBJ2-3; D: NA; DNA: TGCGCCAGCAGCTCAGGAGTCCGGGAAGATACGCAGTATTTT; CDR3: CASSSGVREDTQYF
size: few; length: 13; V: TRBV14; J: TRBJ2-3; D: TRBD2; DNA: TGTGCCAGCAGTAGTCTAGCGGGAGATACGCAGTATTTT; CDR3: CASSSLAGDTQYF
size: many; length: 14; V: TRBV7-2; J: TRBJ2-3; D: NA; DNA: TGTGCCAGCAGCTTCATGATGGGCACAGATACGCAGTATTTT; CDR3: CASSFMMGTDTQYF
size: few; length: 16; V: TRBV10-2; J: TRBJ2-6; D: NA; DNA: TGCGCCAGCAGTGAGACCCTCGGTTCGGGGGCCAACGTCCTGACTTTC; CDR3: CASSETLGSGANVLTF
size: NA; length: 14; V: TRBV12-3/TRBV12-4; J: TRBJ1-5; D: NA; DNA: TGTGCCAGCAGTCCGGCCACAACGGGGCAGCCCCAGCATTTT; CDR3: CASSPATTGQPQHF
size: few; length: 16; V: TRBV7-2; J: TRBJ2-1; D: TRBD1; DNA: TGTGCCAGCAGCGGACCCGACAGGGGGATCTACAATGAGCAGTTCTTC; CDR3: CASSGPDRGIYNEQFF
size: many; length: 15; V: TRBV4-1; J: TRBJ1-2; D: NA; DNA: TGCGCCAGCAGCCAAGAGGAGGGAGCTAACTATGGCTACACCTTC; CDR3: CASSQEEGANYGYTF
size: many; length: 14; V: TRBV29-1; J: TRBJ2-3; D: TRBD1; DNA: TGCAGCGCTTTTCTAACAGGGGGAAAGGATACGCAGTATTTT; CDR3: CSAFLTGGKDTQYF
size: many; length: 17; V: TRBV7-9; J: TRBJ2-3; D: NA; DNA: TGTGCCAGCAGACCACCAGACTCCCGGGCCCCGTTGGATACGCAGTATTTT; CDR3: CASRPPDSRAPLDTQYF
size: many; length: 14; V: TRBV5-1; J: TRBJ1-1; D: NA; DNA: TGCGCCAGCAGCCTTAACGGGTTGAACACTGAAGCTTTCTTT; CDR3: CASSLNGLNTEAFF
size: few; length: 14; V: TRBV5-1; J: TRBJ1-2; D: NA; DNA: TGCGCCAGCAGCTTGCCGAGGGACGAGGATGGCTACACCTTC; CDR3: CASSLPRDEDGYTF
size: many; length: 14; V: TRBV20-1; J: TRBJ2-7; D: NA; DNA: TGCAGTGCTACTCCTCCAGGCCTTACCTACGAGCAGTACTTC; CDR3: CSATPPGLTYEQYF
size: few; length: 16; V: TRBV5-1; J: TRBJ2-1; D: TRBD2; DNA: TGCGCCAGCAGCTCACCGGGACTAGCGGGTATAAATGAGCAGTTCTTC; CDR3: CASSSPGLAGINEQFF
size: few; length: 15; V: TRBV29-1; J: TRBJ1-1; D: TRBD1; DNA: TGCAGCGTTGAGCCGGGACAGGGGCTTTTCACTGAAGCTTTCTTT; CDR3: CSVEPGQGLFTEAFF
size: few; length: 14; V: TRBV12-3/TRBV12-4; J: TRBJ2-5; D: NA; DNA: TGTGCCAGCAGTTTTCAGGCTCGTCAAGAGACCCAGTACTTC; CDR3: CASSFQARQETQYF
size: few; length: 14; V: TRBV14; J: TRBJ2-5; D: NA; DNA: TGTGCCAGCAGCCGAACCCGGATACAAGAGACCCAGTACTTC; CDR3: CASSRTRIQETQYF
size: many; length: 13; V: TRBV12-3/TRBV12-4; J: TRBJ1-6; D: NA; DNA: TGTGCCAGCAGCCAGGCCATGAATTCACCCCTCCACTTT; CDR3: CASSQAMNSPLHF
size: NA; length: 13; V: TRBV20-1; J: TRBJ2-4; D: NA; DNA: TGCAGTGCTAGCACAGACCTGGAGAACATTCAGTACTTC; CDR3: CSASTDLENIQYF
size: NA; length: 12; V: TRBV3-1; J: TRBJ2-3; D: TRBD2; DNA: TGTGCCAGCAGTCACGGGAGGGATACGCAGTATTTT; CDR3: CASSHGRDTQYF
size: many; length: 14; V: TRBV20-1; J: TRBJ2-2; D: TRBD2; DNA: TGCAGTGCAAGACTAGCGGGATTCGCCGGGGAGCTGTTTTTT; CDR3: CSARLAGFAGELFF
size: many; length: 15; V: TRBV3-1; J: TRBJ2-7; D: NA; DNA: TGTGCCAGCAGCCATCTCGGAGCGTACCGCTACGAGCAGTACTTC; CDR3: CASSHLGAYRYEQYF
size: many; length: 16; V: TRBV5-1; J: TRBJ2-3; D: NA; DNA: TGCGCCAGCAGCTTGGCCTTAAGCGAGAGCACAGATACGCAGTATTTT; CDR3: CASSLALSESTDTQYF
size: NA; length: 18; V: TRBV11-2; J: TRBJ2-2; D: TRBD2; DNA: TGTGCCAGCAGCCCGAAAATGCTAGCGGAGCTGAACACCGGGGAGCTGTTTTTT; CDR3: CASSPKMLAELNTGELFF
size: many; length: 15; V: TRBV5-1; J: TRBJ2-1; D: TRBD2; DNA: TGCGCCAGCAGCCCTAGCGGGCCTTCCTACAATGAGCAGTTCTTC; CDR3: CASSPSGPSYNEQFF
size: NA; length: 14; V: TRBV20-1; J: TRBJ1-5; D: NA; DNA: TGCAGTGCTAGAGAAACGCGCCTCGGTCAGCCCCAGCATTTT; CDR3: CSARETRLGQPQHF
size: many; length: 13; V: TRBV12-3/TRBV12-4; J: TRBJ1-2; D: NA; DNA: TGTGCCAGCAGTTTATCCACCAACTATGGCTACACCTTC; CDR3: CASSLSTNYGYTF
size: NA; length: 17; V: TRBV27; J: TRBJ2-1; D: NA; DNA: TGTGCCAGCAGTTTATACTCTTGGCAGGGCTCCTACAATGAGCAGTTCTTC; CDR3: CASSLYSWQGSYNEQFF
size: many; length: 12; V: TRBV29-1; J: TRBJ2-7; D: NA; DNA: TGCAGCGCGGGACGGACAAACTACGAGCAGTACTTC; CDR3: CSAGRTNYEQYF
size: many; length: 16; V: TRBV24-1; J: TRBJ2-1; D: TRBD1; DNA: TGTGCCACCAGTGATGTTAAGGGGGCTAGTTCCAATGAGCAGTTCTTC; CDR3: CATSDVKGASSNEQFF
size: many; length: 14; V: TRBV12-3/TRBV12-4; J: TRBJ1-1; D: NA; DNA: TGTGCCAGCAGTTCCACCGACCGGAACACTGAAGCTTTCTTT; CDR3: CASSSTDRNTEAFF
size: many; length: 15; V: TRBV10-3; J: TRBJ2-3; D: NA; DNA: TGTGCCATCAGTGGGGGGTGGCAGAGCACAGATACGCAGTATTTT; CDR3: CAISGGWQSTDTQYF